The 9 T cell receptor beta chains presented below share a single source sample, sequenced in a study of T cell repertoires in cytomegalovirus infection (dated by TCRdb to about 2019). For sequencing, an Illumina HiSeq 1500 was employed. TCRdb itself trimmed the public reads at Q25 with fastp, ran MiXCR and retained productive beta chains. Every CDR3 protein is listed once, alongside the most common genes and DNA of its rows. This sample is represented by around 740,000 distinct CDR3 sequences; about a third of them were singletons. Around 2.6% of the sample rests with the top ten. The sample was PBMCs. The receptors here all came from a human donor in good health (CMV status not recorded). Some clones in this sample may be carry-over from other donors' samples.

The chain couples TRBV2 to TRBJ1-2, with D possibly matching TRBD1 (5 bases). Trimming left V 6 bases short and J 8 bases short, with 16 bases between. CDR3 length: 13 residues. Germline assignment: CDR1 SNHLY and CDR2 FYNNEI. Here the CDR3 DNA reads TGTGCCAGCAGGCAGACAGAATCGTACGGCTACACCTTC. Its translation: CASRQTESYGYTF.

The V and J genes are TRBV4-2 and TRBJ1-4; no definite D call. V was cut by 1 base and J by 6 bases, with 12 bases left in between. The CDR3 runs 15 residues. Looked up from germline, CDR1 is LGHNA and CDR2 is YNFKEQ. The CDR3 DNA follows: TGTGCCAGCAGCCAAGTCGGCGGGTCCGATGAAAAACTGTTTTTT. Its protein is CASSQVGGSDEKLFF.

Here the CDR3 reads CSVYRGYADGYTF. The CDR3 DNA is TGCAGCGTTTATAGGGGGTACGCGGACGGCTACACCTTC. The chain employs TRBV29-1 and TRBJ1-2, with D perhaps TRBD1 (6 bases). V gave up 5 bases and J gave up 8 bases, with 18 bases separating them. This CDR3 spans 13 amino acids. Germline CDR1 reads SQVTM; CDR2 reads ANQGSEA. The full variable domain, completed using reference TRBV29-1 and TRBJ1-2, is SAVISQKPSRDICQRGTSLTIQCQVDSQVTMMFWYRQQPGQSLTLIATANQGSEATYESGFVIDKFPISRPNLTFSTLTVSNMSPEDSSIYLCSVYRGYADGYTFGSGTRLTVV.

The gene calls are TRBV6-6 and TRBJ1-4; D gene unclear. Trimming left V 4 bases short and J 13 bases short, with 13 bases between. Germline V gene lookup returns CDR1 MNHNY and CDR2 SVGAGI (reference sequence). The CDR3 is made up of 12 amino acids. The DNA for the CDR3 is TGTGCCAGCAGTTCCAAGTGGAAGGGACTGTTTTTT. It codes for CASSSKWKGLFF.

Note on this clonotype: This could be a read error, since a much larger clone is one nucleotide away. The chain uses TRBV7-2 and TRBJ1-2; D is undetermined. Germline V gene lookup returns CDR1 SGHTA and CDR2 FQGNSA. This CDR3 is built from 13 residues. CDR3 region: CASSFPYDYGHTF. The CDR3 nucleotides are TGTGCCAGCAGCTTTCCTTACGACTATGGCCACACCTTC.

The chain joins TRBV28 to TRBJ1-1; TRBD1 might be the D (5 bases). The CDR3 has 19 amino acids. V was clipped by 2 bases and J by 7 bases, with 29 bases between them. Per germline, CDR1 MDHEN and CDR2 SYDVKM. CDR3 coding DNA: TGTGCCAGCAGTTTAATTCGAGGTTTTGGGGCGCTTTTTCCGAATGAAGCTTTCTTT. Translation: CASSLIRGFGALFPNEAFF.

This chain connects TRBV10-3 to TRBJ2-7; TRBD2 is a possible D gene (5 bases). The CDR3 length is 14 residues. Germline V CDR1 and CDR2: ENHRY, SYGVKD. With 3 bases removed from V and 6 bases from J, the gap between germline ends came to 15 bases. The CDR3 DNA reads TGTGCCATCAGTGAATACGGGGAGAGAGGCGAGCAGTACTTC. Translating it yields CAISEYGERGEQYF.

The V and J genes are TRBV15 and TRBJ1-2; 7 bases align to TRBD1. J gave up 2 bases and V 6 bases, and 6 bases lay outside the gene matches. The CDR3 sequence is 14 residues long. Germline lookup yields CDR1 LNHNV and CDR2 YYDKDF (reference sequence). This chain's CDR3 is CATRTDRANYGYTF. In DNA, the CDR3 is TGTGCCACCAGGACAGACAGGGCAAACTATGGCTACACCTTC.

Note on this clonotype: One end of the junction does not line up with germline, which may come from a read error. This sequence joins TRBV6-4 and TRBJ1-3; 7 bases align to TRBD1. Germline V gene sequence: CDR1 MRHNA, CDR2 SNTAGT. The CDR3 runs to 15 residues. Written as DNA, the CDR3 is TGTGCCAGCATTCGTAGGGGGCATCCTGGAAACACCCTATATTTT. Translated, it gives CASIRRGHPGNTLYF.